A single sample is the source of the 3 T cell receptor beta chains below, sequenced in a study of beta chain features in type 1 diabetes. Every bit of the isolated RNA underwent reverse transcription, so sequencing read expressed TCRB transcripts. Sequencing used immunoSEQ multiplex PCR; TCRdb keeps in-frame clones, though not all of them. The table lists roughly 140,000 clones, over 7.5% of them singletons, with almost 0.65% in the top ten. The sequenced material came from central memory CD4+ T cells from blood. The receptors here all came from a man aged 18 to 30 in good health.

The chain is built from TRBV9 and TRBJ2-2; 8 bases map to TRBD2. Germline lookup yields CDR1 SGDLS and CDR2 YYNGEE. The V gene end was trimmed by 0 bases and the J gene end by 0 bases; junction bases not matched to a gene: 4. CDR3 length: 17 amino acids. The CDR3 protein is CASSVEAGGSNTGELFF. The CDR3 DNA follows: TGTGCCAGCAGCGTAGAGGCGGGGGGCTCGAACACCGGGGAGCTGTTTTTT.

This clone came up many times. The CDR3 here is CSEGDADYGYTF. As DNA, the CDR3 is TGCAGCGAGGGGGACGCTGACTATGGCTACACCTTC. The rearrangement links TRBV29-1 to TRBJ1-2, with D tentatively TRBD1 (6 bases). V lost 7 bases and J lost 3, with 12 bases in between. Germline CDR1 reads SQVTM; CDR2 reads ANQGSEA. The CDR3 contains 12 residues.

This clone came up a few times. The CDR3 bases are TGCGCCAGCAGCTCAGGTCTCGGGGAGCTGTTTTTT. Its translation is CASSSGLGELFF. The chain employs TRBV4-1 and TRBJ2-2; no definite D call. Looked up from germline, CDR1 is MGHRA and CDR2 is YSYEKL. The length of the CDR3 is 12 residues. V was clipped by 5 bases and J by 7 bases, with 8 bases between them.